The clone carrying this T cell receptor (beta chain) was recorded a few times. This specimen belongs to a study of blood T cell repertoires in COVID-19. In the study overall: Samples taken during acute and convalescent COVID-19 were collected in the United States, Italy and Spain. In each case, the material was cDNA or gDNA derived from T cells, B-cell-depleted T cells, or PBMCs.

This CDR3 spans 12 amino acids. Trimming removed 0 bases at V and 4 bases at J, with 3 bases between. CDR1 and CDR2 from the germline V gene are LNHNV and YYDKDF (reference sequence). As processed by the authors: Amplification with reference gene primers provided the estimates of nucleated cell counts. Measured with immunoSEQ multiplex PCR; TCRdb has only the in-frame clones, and not every one. The V and J calls and clone size are taken from that table; D and trimming were inferred from the DNA. The profile shows approximately 200,000 clones, 86% of them singletons. The source of this sequence is a woman younger than 45 with active or convalescent COVID-19. Material: peripheral blood. The chain joins TRBV15 to TRBJ1-1, with D uncertain. The CDR3 bases are TGTGCCACCAGCAGAGACGTCACTGAAGCTTTCTTT. It specifies CATSRDVTEAFF.